This note documents a single TCR beta chain sequence. Sequenced patients had shown CD8+CD57+ cell expansion by flow cytometry. These data belong to a study of CD8+CD57+ T cells in acquired aplastic anemia. This CDR3 has 17 residues. V trimming: 6 bases; J trimming: 6 bases; junction bases outside the gene matches: 17. Germline V gene sequence: CDR1 SGHTA, CDR2 FQGNSA. It was genomic DNA that served as the template for profiling TCR beta VDJ and CDR3. TCRdb ran MiXCR on the reads and lists one entry per CDR3 protein. The repertoire holds about 160,000 distinct CDR3 sequences, over 55% seen once, with about 50% in the top ten.

Sequenced sample: sorted CD4+, CD8+, or CD8+CD57+ T cells (not recorded which) from PBMCs. The chain combines TRBV7-2 with TRBJ2-1; 7 bases agree with TRBD1. This sequence originates from a human donor with aplastic anemia. The chain's CDR3 is CASSYQGVQGRFNEQFF. The CDR3 region has the DNA TGTGCCAGCAGTTATCAAGGCGTACAGGGGCGCTTCAATGAGCAGTTCTTC.